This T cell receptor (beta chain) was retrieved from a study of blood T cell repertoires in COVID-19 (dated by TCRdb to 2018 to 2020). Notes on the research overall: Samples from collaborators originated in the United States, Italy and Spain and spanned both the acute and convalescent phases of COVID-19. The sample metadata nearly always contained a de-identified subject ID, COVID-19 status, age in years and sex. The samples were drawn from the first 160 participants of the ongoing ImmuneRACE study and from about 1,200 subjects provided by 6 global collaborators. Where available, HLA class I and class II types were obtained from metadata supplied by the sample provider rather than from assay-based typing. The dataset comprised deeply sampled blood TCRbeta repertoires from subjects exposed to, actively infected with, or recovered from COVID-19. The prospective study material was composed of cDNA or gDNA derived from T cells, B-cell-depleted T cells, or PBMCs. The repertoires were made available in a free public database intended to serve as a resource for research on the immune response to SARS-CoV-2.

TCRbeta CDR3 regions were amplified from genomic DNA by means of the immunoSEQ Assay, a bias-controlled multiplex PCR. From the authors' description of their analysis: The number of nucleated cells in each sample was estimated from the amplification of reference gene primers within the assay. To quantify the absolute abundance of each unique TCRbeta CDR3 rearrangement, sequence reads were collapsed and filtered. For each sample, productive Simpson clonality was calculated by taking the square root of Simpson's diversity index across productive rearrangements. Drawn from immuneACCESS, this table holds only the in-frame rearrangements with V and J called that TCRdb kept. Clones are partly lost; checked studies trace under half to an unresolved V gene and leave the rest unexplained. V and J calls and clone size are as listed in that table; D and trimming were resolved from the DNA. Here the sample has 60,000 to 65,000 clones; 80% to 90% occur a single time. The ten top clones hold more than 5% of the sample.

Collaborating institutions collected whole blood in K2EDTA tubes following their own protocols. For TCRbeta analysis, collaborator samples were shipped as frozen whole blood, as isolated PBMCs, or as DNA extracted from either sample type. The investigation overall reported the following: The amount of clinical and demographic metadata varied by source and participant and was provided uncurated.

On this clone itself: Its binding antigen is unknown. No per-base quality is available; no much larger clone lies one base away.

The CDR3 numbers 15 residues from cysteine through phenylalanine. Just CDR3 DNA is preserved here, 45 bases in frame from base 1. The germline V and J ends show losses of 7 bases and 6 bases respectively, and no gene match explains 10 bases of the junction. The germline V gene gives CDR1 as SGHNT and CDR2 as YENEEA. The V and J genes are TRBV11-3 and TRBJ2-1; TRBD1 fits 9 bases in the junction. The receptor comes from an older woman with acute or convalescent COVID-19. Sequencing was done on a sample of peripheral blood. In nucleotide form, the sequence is TGTGCCAGCACCTACCGGGACAGGGCGGGCAATGAGCAGTTCTTC. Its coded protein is CASTYRDRAGNEQFF.